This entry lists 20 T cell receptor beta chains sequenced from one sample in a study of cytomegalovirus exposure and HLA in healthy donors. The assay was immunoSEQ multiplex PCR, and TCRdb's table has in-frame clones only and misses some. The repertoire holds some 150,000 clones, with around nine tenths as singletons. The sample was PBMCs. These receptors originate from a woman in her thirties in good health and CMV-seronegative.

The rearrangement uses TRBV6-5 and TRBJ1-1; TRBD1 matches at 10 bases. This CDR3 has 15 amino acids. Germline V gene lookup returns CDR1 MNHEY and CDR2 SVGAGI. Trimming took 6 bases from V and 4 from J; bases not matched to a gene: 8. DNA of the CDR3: TGTGCCAGCAGCGGGACAGGGGAATATGGCACTGAAGCTTTCTTT. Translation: CASSGTGEYGTEAFF.

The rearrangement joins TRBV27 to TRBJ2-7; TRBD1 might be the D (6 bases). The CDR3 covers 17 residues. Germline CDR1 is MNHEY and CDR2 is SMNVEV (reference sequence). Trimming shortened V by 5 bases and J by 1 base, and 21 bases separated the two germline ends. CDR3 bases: TGTGCCAGCAGTGATCTACCAGGGGTTAGCCTATCCTACGAGCAGTACTTC. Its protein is CASSDLPGVSLSYEQYF.

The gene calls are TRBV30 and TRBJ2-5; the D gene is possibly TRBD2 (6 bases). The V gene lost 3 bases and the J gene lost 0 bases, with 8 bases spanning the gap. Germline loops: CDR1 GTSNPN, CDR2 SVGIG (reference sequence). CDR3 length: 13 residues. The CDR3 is CAWSRDYQETQYF. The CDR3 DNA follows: TGTGCCTGGAGCCGGGACTACCAAGAGACCCAGTACTTC.

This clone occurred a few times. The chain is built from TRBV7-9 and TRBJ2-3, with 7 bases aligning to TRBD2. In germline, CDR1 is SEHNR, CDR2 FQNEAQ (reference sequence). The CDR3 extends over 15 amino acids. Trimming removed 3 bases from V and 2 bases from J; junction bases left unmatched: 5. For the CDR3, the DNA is TGTGCCAGCAGCTTGGGAAGCGGGGACACAGATACGCAGTATTTT. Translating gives CASSLGSGDTDTQYF.

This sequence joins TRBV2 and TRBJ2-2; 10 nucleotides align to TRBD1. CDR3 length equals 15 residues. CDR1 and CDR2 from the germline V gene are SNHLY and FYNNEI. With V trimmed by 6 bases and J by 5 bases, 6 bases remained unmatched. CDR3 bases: TGTGCCAGCAGAATTTGGGACAGGGGAACCGGGGAGCTGTTTTTT. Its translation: CASRIWDRGTGELFF.

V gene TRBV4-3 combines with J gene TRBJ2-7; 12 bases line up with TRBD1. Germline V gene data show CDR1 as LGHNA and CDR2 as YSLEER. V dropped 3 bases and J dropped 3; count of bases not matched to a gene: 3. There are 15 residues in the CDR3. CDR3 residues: CASSQGQGAFYEQYF. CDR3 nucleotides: TGCGCCAGCAGCCAGGGACAGGGGGCCTTCTACGAGCAGTACTTC.

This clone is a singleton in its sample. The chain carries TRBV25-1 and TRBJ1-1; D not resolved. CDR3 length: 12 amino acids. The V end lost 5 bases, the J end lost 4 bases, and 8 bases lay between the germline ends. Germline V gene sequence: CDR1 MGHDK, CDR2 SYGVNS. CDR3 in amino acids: CASSPGPTEAFF. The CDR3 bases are TGTGCCAGCAGTCCCGGTCCCACTGAAGCTTTCTTT. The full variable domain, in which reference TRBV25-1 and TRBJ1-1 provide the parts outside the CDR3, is EADIYQTPRYLVIGTGKKITLECSQTMGHDKMYWYQQDPGMELHLIHYSYGVNSTEKGDLSSESTVSRIRTEHFPLTLESARPSHTSQYLCASSPGPTEAFFGQGTRLTVV.

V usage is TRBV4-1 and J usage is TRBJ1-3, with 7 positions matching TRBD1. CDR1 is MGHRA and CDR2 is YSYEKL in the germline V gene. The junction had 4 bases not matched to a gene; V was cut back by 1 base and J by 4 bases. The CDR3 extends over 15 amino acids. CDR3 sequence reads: CASSQVSGGGNTIYF. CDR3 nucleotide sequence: TGCGCCAGCAGCCAAGTCTCAGGGGGAGGAAACACCATATATTTT.

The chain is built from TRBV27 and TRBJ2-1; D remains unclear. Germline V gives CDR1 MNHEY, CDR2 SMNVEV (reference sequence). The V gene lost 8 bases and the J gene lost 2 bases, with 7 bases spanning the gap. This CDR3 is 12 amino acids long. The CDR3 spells CASSPAYNEQFF. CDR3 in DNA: TGTGCCAGCTCCCCCGCCTACAATGAGCAGTTCTTC.

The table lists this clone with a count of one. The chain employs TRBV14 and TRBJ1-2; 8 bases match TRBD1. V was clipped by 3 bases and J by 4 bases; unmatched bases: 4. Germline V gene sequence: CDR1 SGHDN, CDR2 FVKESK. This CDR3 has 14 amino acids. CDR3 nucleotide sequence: TGTGCCAGCAGCCAGGCCGGGACAGGCTATGGCTACACCTTC. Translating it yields CASSQAGTGYGYTF.

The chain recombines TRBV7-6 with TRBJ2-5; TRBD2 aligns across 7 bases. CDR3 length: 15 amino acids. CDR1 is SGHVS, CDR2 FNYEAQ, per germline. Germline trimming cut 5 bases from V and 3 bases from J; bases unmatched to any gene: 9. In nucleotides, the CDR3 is TGTGCCAGCAGCAAAGCCGGACTAGGGAAAGAGACCCAGTACTTC. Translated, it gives CASSKAGLGKETQYF.

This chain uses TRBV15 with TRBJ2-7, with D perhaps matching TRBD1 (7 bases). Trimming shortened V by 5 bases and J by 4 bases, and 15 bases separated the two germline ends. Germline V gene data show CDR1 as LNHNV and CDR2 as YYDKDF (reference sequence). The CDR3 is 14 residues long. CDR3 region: CATSRQGGFYEQYF. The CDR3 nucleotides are TGTGCCACCAGCCGACAGGGAGGATTTTACGAGCAGTACTTC.

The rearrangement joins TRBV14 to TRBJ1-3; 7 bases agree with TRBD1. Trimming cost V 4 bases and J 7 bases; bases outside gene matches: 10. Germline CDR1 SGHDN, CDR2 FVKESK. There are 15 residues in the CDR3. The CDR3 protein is CASSLRTGVRNTIYF. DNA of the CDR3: TGTGCCAGCAGCCTCCGGACAGGTGTACGGAACACCATATATTTT.

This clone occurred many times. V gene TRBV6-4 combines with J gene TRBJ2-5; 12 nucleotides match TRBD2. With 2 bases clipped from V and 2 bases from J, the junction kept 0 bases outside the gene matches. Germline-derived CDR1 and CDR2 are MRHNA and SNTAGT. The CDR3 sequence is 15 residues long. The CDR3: CASSDTSGGQETQYF. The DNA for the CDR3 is TGTGCCAGCAGTGACACTAGCGGGGGGCAAGAGACCCAGTACTTC.

The CDR3 here is CASSEKTGYGAFF. In nucleotides, the CDR3 is TGTGCCAGCAGCGAAAAAACAGGGTATGGAGCTTTCTTT. The gene calls are TRBV5-4 and TRBJ1-1; D might be TRBD1 (6 bases). The CDR3 has 13 amino acids. Trimming shortened V by 4 bases and J by 10 bases, and 17 bases separated the two germline ends. The germline gives CDR1 SGHNT, CDR2 YYREEE (reference sequence).

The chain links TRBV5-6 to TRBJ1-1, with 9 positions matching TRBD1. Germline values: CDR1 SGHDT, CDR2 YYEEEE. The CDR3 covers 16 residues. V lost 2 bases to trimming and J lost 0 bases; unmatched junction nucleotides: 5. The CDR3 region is CASSFWGTGMNTEAFF. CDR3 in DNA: TGTGCCAGCAGCTTTTGGGGGACAGGGATGAACACTGAAGCTTTCTTT.

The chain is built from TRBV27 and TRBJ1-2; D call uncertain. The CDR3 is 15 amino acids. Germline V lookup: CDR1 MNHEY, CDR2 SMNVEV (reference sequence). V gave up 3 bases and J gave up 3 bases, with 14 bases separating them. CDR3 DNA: TGTGCCAGCAGTTTTAGCGTATCGGGTCACTATGGCTACACCTTC. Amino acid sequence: CASSFSVSGHYGYTF.

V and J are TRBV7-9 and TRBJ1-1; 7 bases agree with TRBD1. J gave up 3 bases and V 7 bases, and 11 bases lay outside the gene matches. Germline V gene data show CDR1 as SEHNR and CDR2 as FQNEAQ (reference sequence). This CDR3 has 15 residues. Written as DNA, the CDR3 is TGTGCCAGCATCACAGGGGCCGCGAGGGACACTGAAGCTTTCTTT. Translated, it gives CASITGAARDTEAFF.

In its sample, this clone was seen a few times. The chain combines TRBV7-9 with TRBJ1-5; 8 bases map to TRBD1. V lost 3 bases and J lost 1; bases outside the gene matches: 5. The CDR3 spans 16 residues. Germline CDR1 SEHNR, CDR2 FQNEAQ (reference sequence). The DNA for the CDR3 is TGTGCCAGCAGCTTGGGGACAGGAGCCAGCAATCAGCCCCAGCATTTT. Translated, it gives CASSLGTGASNQPQHF.

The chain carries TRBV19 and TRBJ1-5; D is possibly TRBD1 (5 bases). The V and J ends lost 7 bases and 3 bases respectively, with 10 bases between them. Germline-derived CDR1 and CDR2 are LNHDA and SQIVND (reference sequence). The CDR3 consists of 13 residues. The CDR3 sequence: CASTPGYNQPQHF. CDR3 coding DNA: TGTGCCAGTACCCCAGGGTACAATCAGCCCCAGCATTTT.